These 17 T cell receptor beta chains were all obtained from the same sample, sequenced in a study of cytomegalovirus exposure and HLA in healthy donors. TCRdb's table, derived via immunoSEQ multiplex PCR, lists solely in-frame clones and lacks some. The sample lists some 110,000 clones, roughly 88% occurring once. The sequenced material came from PBMCs. These receptors originate from a man aged 18 to 29 in good health and CMV-seronegative.

The DNA of the CDR3 is TGCGCCAGCACCATGAGCCGCAGGGATTCTATTACGCAGTATTTT. This gives the protein CASTMSRRDSITQYF. The genes are TRBV5-1 and TRBJ2-3; maybe TRBD1 (5 bases). The length of the CDR3 is 15 residues. Germline V lookup: CDR1 SGHRS, CDR2 YFSETQ. V was trimmed by 6 bases and J by 8 bases, leaving 22 bases between them. Complete variable domain (other parts from reference TRBV5-1 and TRBJ2-3): KAGVTQTPRYLIKTRGQQVTLSCSPISGHRSVSWYQQTPGQGLQFLFEYFSETQRNKGNFPGRFSGRQFSNSRSEMNVSTLELGDSALYLCASTMSRRDSITQYFGPGTRLTVL.

The rearrangement links TRBV4-1 to TRBJ2-1; no reliable D call. CDR1 is MGHRA, CDR2 YSYEKL, per germline. The CDR3 has 13 amino acids. The germline V and J ends were trimmed by 0 bases and 4 bases, with 4 bases remaining between them. The CDR3 region has the DNA TGCGCCAGCAGCCAAGAACAGTACAATGAGCAGTTCTTC. Translating gives CASSQEQYNEQFF.

This sequence joins TRBV4-1 and TRBJ2-2, with TRBD2 as a possible D gene (5 bases). Trimming removed 0 bases from V and 7 bases from J, with 12 bases in between. There are 15 residues in the CDR3. Germline V CDR1 and CDR2: MGHRA, YSYEKL. The chain's CDR3 is CASSQDVGMSGELFF. In nucleotides, the CDR3 is TGCGCCAGCAGCCAAGATGTCGGGATGAGCGGGGAGCTGTTTTTT.

The chain links TRBV5-1 to TRBJ2-3, with D perhaps TRBD2 (5 bases). The CDR3 has 16 residues. Germline values: CDR1 SGHRS, CDR2 YFSETQ. V lost 4 bases to trimming and J lost 3 bases, with 18 bases between them. CDR3 in amino acids: CASSPSLREITDTQYF. The CDR3 DNA follows: TGCGCCAGCAGCCCCAGTCTTAGGGAGATAACAGATACGCAGTATTTT.

The J gene is TRBJ2-1, the V gene TRBV5-1; 7 bases line up with TRBD1. In germline, CDR1 is SGHRS, CDR2 YFSETQ. With V trimmed by 7 bases and J by 9 bases, 13 bases remained unmatched. The CDR3 consists of 14 residues. CDR3 DNA: TGCGCCAGCCGACGGGCAGGGGGTTCGGGTGAGCAGTTCTTC. Translated, it gives CASRRAGGSGEQFF.

This sequence joins TRBV27 and TRBJ2-5; a possible D gene is TRBD1 (5 bases). The CDR3 has 13 residues. V shed 10 bases and J shed 5 bases, with 17 bases lying between them. Germline-derived CDR1 and CDR2 are MNHEY and SMNVEV (reference sequence). The CDR3 is CANAIHRLETQYF. CDR3 nucleotide sequence: TGTGCCAACGCCATTCACAGGTTGGAGACCCAGTACTTC.

The chain is built from TRBV6-5 and TRBJ2-5, with D perhaps matching TRBD1 (6 bases). Germline CDR1 MNHEY, CDR2 SVGAGI. Trimming removed 2 bases from V and 5 bases from J, with 18 bases in between. This CDR3 region has 16 residues. CDR3 in DNA: TGTGCCAGCAGTTACAAAAGGGACATCCCGGCGGAGACCCAGTACTTC. Encoded protein: CASSYKRDIPAETQYF.

J is TRBJ2-1 and V is TRBV18; 9 positions match TRBD2. From germline, CDR1 is KGHSH and CDR2 LQKENI. CDR3 length: 14 amino acids. The trim removed 2 bases at V and 10 bases at J, leaving 6 bases unmatched. CDR3 nucleotide sequence: TGTGCCAGCTCACCATTATCTAGCGGGGAAGAGCAGTTCTTC. It specifies CASSPLSSGEEQFF.

The V and J genes are TRBV10-2 and TRBJ2-1; the D is unclear. The CDR3 is 16 residues long. Deletions cut 6 bases from V and 4 bases from J, with 19 bases between. Germline values: CDR1 WSHSY, CDR2 SAAADI. CDR3: CASRENRLTRYNEQFF. The DNA of the CDR3 is TGCGCCAGCAGAGAGAATCGACTTACCCGTTACAATGAGCAGTTCTTC.

The chain is built from TRBV6-5 and TRBJ2-1, with D unresolved. Trimming removed 5 bases at V and 0 bases at J, with 11 bases between. The CDR3 contains 15 residues. Germline assignment: CDR1 MNHEY and CDR2 SVGAGI. The CDR3 region has the DNA TGTGCCAGCAGTCGAGAGAGGAGCTCCTACAATGAGCAGTTCTTC. This sequence encodes CASSRERSSYNEQFF.

The rearrangement uses TRBV5-1 and TRBJ1-1, with a tentative D call TRBD1 (6 bases). Germline values: CDR1 SGHRS, CDR2 YFSETQ. V dropped 4 bases and J dropped 0 bases, with 13 bases sitting between them. CDR3 length equals 15 residues. DNA for the CDR3: TGCGCCAGCAGCACCGGCGGACAGTTGAACACTGAAGCTTTCTTT. Amino acid sequence: CASSTGGQLNTEAFF.

This clone was recorded once. V usage is TRBV7-9 and J usage is TRBJ1-4; 7 bases agree with TRBD1. The CDR3 runs 14 residues. Germline assignment: CDR1 SEHNR and CDR2 FQNEAQ (reference sequence). V lost 3 bases, J lost 5 bases, and 3 bases stayed unmatched. The CDR3 coding sequence is TGTGCCAGCAGCTTGGGACAGATGAATGAAAAACTGTTTTTT. As protein: CASSLGQMNEKLFF.

The V gene is TRBV11-2, the J gene TRBJ1-3, with D uncertain. Deletions cut 4 bases from V and 0 bases from J, with 4 bases between. Germline CDR1 is SGHAT and CDR2 is FQNNGV. The CDR3 contains 13 residues. CDR3 coding DNA: TGTGCCAGCAGCTCCCTCTCTGGAAACACCATATATTTT. Its protein product is CASSSLSGNTIYF.

This clone was found once. The chain links TRBV6-5 to TRBJ2-1, with 9 positions matching TRBD1. V was clipped by 2 bases and J by 7 bases; unmatched bases: 9. This CDR3 comprises 16 residues. Germline V CDR1 and CDR2: MNHEY, SVGAGI. The CDR3 DNA sequence: TGTGCCAGCAGTTACAGTAACAGGGGGCCTTGGAATGAGCAGTTCTTC. Protein: CASSYSNRGPWNEQFF.

This sequence joins TRBV7-9 and TRBJ2-1; TRBD1 might be the D (5 bases). The CDR3 is made up of 11 amino acids. The germline CDR1 and CDR2 sequences are SEHNR and FQNEAQ (reference sequence). Deletions cut 1 base from V and 10 bases from J, with 5 bases between. CDR3 DNA sequence: TGTGCCAGCAGCTTAGGACAGGAGCAGTTCTTC. Translation gives CASSLGQEQFF.

The chain links TRBV19 to TRBJ2-7; 16 bases fit TRBD2. Germline V gene data show CDR1 as LNHDA and CDR2 as SQIVND (reference sequence). The CDR3 has 17 amino acids. With V trimmed by 5 bases and J by 1 base, 5 bases remained unmatched. Written as DNA, the CDR3 is TGTGCCAGTAGTCGGGGACTAGCGGGGGGGCCTTCCTACGAGCAGTACTTC. Amino acid sequence: CASSRGLAGGPSYEQYF.

The J gene is TRBJ2-4, the V gene TRBV27, with D tentatively TRBD2 (6 bases). The V end lost 6 bases, the J end lost 8 bases, and 14 bases lay between the germline ends. The CDR3 is 13 residues long. Germline V gene sequence: CDR1 MNHEY, CDR2 SMNVEV (reference sequence). The CDR3 sequence is CASRKRLVDIQYF. The DNA for the CDR3 is TGTGCCAGCAGAAAGAGACTAGTAGACATTCAGTACTTC.